This T cell receptor (beta chain) stems from a study of T cells in tuberculosis. Produced via immunoSEQ multiplex PCR; TCRdb's table is partial and in-frame only. The sample carries about 40,000 clones, 85% to 95% recorded once. CDR1 SGHRS and CDR2 YFSETQ come from the germline V gene. CDR3 length: 19 amino acids. The V segment lost 3 bases and the J segment 3 bases; nucleotides outside the gene matches: 16. Input material: PBMCs. This receptor was obtained from a donor aged 10-29 years with latent tuberculosis or without tuberculosis infection. Some clones in this sample may be carry-over from other donors' samples. This chain links TRBV5-1 with TRBJ2-7; 12 nucleotides align to TRBD1. The CDR3 coding sequence is TGCGCCAGCAGCTCATCCGGGACAGGGGGCACACTGAGTCGCTACGAGCAGTACTTC. Its translation: CASSSSGTGGTLSRYEQYF.